These T cell receptor beta chains were read from a single sample in a study of technical replicates of blood from a handful of donors. The method was immunoSEQ multiplex PCR; TCRdb's version includes in-frame clones alone and lacks a portion of them. Among around 17,000 clones listed, around 87% were seen once. The sequenced sample consisted of PBMCs. The receptors were gathered from a human donor in good health. CDR3s include the opening cysteine and the closing phenylalanine or tryptophan. A D gene is named only where the DNA matches it firmly. The size entry is marked missing in some rows and otherwise reads once, few, many or a size class.

abundance	len	v_gene	d_gene	j_gene	CDR3nt	CDR3aa
.	12	TRBV28	.	TRBJ2-1	TGTGCCAGCAGATTAACCCAGGGGACGCAGTTCTTC	CASRLTQGTQFF
.	15	TRBV7-8	.	TRBJ2-3	TGTGCCAGCAGCTTAGCAGGACACCTCGCAGATACGCAGTATTTT	CASSLAGHLADTQYF
once	12	TRBV28	TRBD1	TRBJ2-7	TGTGCCAGCAGCGGGACAGGGTTTGGGCAGTACTTC	CASSGTGFGQYF
.	14	TRBV7-9	.	TRBJ1-1	TGTGCCAGCGTCTGGTTGACATCGAACACTGAAGCTTTCTTT	CASVWLTSNTEAFF
.	15	TRBV4-1	TRBD2	TRBJ2-1	TGCGCCAGCAGCCGTGACGAGGGAGGGTTTAATGAGCAGTTCTTC	CASSRDEGGFNEQFF
.	18	TRBV10-3	TRBD1	TRBJ2-2	TGTGCCATCAGTGGAGGACAGGGAGGCGGGATGAACACCGGGGAGCTGTTTTTT	CAISGGQGGGMNTGELFF
.	14	TRBV7-9	TRBD2	TRBJ2-7	TGTGCCAGCAGCGGGGGGGACCACTCAGGGGAGCAGTACTTC	CASSGGDHSGEQYF
.	14	TRBV15	.	TRBJ2-5	TGTGCCACCAGCAGAGATAGGGGACAAGAGACCCAGTACTTC	CATSRDRGQETQYF
.	14	TRBV6-6	.	TRBJ1-5	TGTGCCAGCAGTTACGGGACATCGGGACAGCCCCAGCATTTT	CASSYGTSGQPQHF
.	15	TRBV28	.	TRBJ1-4	TGTGCCAGCATTCCTGGGGGCCCCCGGTCTGAAAAACTGTTTTTT	CASIPGGPRSEKLFF
medium-sized	15	TRBV4-1	TRBD1	TRBJ1-2	TGCGCCAGCAGCCAACTACAGGGGGCGGACTATGGCTACACCTTC	CASSQLQGADYGYTF
.	14	TRBV6-5	TRBD2	TRBJ2-7	TGTGCCAGCAGTTATACTAGCGGGAGCTACGAGCAGTACTTC	CASSYTSGSYEQYF
.	18	TRBV7-3	TRBD1	TRBJ2-1	TGTGCCAGCAGCTTAACCCCCGGGACAGGGGGCACCTACAATGAGCAGTTCTTC	CASSLTPGTGGTYNEQFF
.	15	TRBV5-4	.	TRBJ2-7	TGTGCCAGCAGAAGGGGGACGGCGAGCTCCTACGAGCAGTACTTC	CASRRGTASSYEQYF
.	16	TRBV7-2	TRBD2	TRBJ2-1	TGTGCCAGCAGCTTAGTACTAGCGGAGGGGGGCAATGAGCAGTTCTTC	CASSLVLAEGGNEQFF
.	16	TRBV19	TRBD2	TRBJ2-1	TGTGCCAGTAGTTTTCTAATAGCGGGAGGCGCCGATGAGCAGTTCTTC	CASSFLIAGGADEQFF
.	11	TRBV11-2	.	TRBJ2-4	TGTGCCAGCAGCTTGCCAGGAAGTCAGTACTTC	CASSLPGSQYF
.	17	TRBV5-1	.	TRBJ1-4	TGCGCCAGCAGCTTAGGGTACAGCAACGTCGGGGGTGAAAAACTGTTTTTT	CASSLGYSNVGGEKLFF
.	14	TRBV25-1	TRBD1	TRBJ2-5	TGTGCCAGCGCCGGGACAGGGTCGGGAGAGACCCAGTACTTC	CASAGTGSGETQYF
.	11	TRBV29-1	.	TRBJ1-1	TGCAGCGTTGGACATTACACTGAAGCTTTCTTT	CSVGHYTEAFF
once	16	TRBV6-5	TRBD1	TRBJ2-1	TGTGCCAGCAGTTCGCCCGTGGACAGGGGGCAGAATGAGCAGTTCTTC	CASSSPVDRGQNEQFF
.	17	TRBV2	.	TRBJ2-1	TGTGCCAGCAGCCCTAATAGCCCGGGACTATCGGGGGCTGAGCAGTTCTTC	CASSPNSPGLSGAEQFF
once	11	TRBV20-1	.	TRBJ1-2	TGCAGTGCTTCTTCGGACTATGGCTACACCTTC	CSASSDYGYTF
.	16	TRBV30	.	TRBJ1-5	TGTGCCTGGAGTGTACTCGGCCGCGCGGGAGGGGGGCCCCAGCATTTT	CAWSVLGRAGGGPQHF
.	16	TRBV5-1	TRBD2	TRBJ2-5	TGCGCCAGCAGCTTGGGAGGGACTAGCGAGCAAGAGACCCAGTACTTC	CASSLGGTSEQETQYF
.	15	TRBV13	.	TRBJ2-7	TGTGCCAGCAGCCCGAGCGGGTTTAGCTCCTACGAGCAGTACTTC	CASSPSGFSSYEQYF
once	11	TRBV5-1	.	TRBJ1-2	TGCGCCAGCAGCTTGGATCGTGGCTACACCTTC	CASSLDRGYTF
.	16	TRBV5-1	TRBD1	TRBJ2-1	TGCGCCAGCAGCTTTTTTTCGGGACAGGGCTACAATGAGCAGTTCTTC	CASSFFSGQGYNEQFF
few	11	TRBV21-1	.	TRBJ1-1	TGTGCCAGCGGGAGGTTTACTGAAGCTTTCTTT	CASGRFTEAFF
.	14	TRBV5-1	.	TRBJ2-1	TGCGCCAGCAGCTTGTACGGAGCAGACAATGAGCAGTTCTTC	CASSLYGADNEQFF